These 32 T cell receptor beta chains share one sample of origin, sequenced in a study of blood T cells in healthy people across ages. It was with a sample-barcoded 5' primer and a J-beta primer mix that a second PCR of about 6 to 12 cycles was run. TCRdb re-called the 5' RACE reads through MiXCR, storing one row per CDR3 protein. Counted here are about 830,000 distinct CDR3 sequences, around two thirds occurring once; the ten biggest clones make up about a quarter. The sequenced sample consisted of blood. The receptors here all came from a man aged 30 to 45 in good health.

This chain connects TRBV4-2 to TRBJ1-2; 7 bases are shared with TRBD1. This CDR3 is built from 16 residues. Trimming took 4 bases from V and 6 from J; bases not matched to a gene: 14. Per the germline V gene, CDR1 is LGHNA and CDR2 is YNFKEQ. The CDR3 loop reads CASSLRKAGDRDGYTF. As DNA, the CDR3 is TGTGCCAGCAGCCTAAGGAAGGCAGGGGACAGAGATGGCTACACCTTC.

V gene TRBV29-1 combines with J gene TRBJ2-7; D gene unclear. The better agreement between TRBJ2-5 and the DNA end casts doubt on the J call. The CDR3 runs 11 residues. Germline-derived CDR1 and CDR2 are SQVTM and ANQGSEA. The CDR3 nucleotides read TGCAGCGTTCGGCCGGGAGAGACCCAGTACTTC. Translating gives CSVRPGETQYF.

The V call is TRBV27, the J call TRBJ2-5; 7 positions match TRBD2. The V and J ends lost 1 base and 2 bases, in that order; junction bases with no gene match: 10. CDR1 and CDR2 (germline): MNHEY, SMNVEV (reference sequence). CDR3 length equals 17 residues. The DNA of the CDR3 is TGTGCCAGCAGTTTATTGGTAGCGGGTAGTCGACAAGAGACCCAGTACTTC. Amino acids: CASSLLVAGSRQETQYF.

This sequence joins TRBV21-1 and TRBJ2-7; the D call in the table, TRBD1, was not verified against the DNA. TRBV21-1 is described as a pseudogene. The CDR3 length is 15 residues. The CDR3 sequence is CASSKVRGQGVPQYF. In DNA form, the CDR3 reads TGTGCCAGCAGCAAAGTTAGAGGACAGGGTGTGCCCCAGTACTTC.

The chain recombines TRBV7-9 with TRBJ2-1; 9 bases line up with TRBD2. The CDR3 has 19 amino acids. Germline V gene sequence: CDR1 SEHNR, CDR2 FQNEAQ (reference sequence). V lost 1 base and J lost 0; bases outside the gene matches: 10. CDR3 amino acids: CASSLDTAGGRSSYNEQFF. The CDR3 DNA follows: TGTGCCAGCAGCTTAGATACAGCGGGGGGCCGTAGCTCCTACAATGAGCAGTTCTTC.

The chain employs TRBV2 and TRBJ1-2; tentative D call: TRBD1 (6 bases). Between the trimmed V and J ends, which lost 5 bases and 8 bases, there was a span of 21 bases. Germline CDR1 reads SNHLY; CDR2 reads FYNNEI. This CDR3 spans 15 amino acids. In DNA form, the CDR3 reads TGTGCCAGCAGTACTCCGGACAGCTTCTATGGAGGCTACACCTTC. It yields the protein CASSTPDSFYGGYTF.

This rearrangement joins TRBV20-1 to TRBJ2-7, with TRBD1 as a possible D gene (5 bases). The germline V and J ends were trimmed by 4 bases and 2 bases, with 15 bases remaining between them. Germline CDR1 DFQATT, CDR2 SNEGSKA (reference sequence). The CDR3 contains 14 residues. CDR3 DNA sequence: TGCAGTGCTATCCCCAGGGATTCCCCCTACGAGCAGTACTTC. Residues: CSAIPRDSPYEQYF.

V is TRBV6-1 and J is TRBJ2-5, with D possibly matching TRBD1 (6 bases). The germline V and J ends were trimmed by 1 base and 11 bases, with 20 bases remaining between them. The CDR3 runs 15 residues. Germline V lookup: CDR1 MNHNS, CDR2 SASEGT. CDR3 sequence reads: CASSEVGQRLGEQYF. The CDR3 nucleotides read TGTGCCAGCAGTGAAGTTGGACAGAGGTTGGGGGAGCAGTACTTC.

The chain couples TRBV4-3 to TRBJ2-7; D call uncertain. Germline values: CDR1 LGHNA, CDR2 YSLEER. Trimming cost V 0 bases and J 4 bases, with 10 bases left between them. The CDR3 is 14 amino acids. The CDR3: CASSQERSVYEQYF. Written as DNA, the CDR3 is TGCGCCAGCAGCCAAGAGCGGTCCGTATACGAGCAGTACTTC.

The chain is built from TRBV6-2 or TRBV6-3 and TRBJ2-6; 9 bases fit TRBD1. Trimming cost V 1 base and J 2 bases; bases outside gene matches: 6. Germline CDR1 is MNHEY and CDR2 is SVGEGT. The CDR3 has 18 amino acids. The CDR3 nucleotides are TGTGCCAGCAGTTACTGGACAGGGGTCGGGACTGGGGCCAACGTCCTGACTTTC. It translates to CASSYWTGVGTGANVLTF.

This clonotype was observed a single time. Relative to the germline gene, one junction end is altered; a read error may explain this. CDR3 bases: TGCGCCAGCAGCCCAGAGGGGGGGAGGGCCCTCACTGGCCACACCTTC. This sequence encodes CASSPEGGRALTGHTF. This sequence joins TRBV4-3 and TRBJ1-2, with D possibly TRBD1 on 6 matching bases. CDR3 length: 16 amino acids. CDR1 and CDR2 from the germline V gene are LGHNA and YSLEER.

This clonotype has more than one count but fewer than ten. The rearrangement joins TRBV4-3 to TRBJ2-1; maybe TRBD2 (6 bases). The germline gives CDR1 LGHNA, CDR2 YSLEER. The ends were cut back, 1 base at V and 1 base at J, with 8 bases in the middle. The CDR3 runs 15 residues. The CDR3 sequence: CASSQAGESYNEQFF. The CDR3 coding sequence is TGCGCCAGCAGCCAAGCGGGGGAGTCCTACAATGAGCAGTTCTTC.

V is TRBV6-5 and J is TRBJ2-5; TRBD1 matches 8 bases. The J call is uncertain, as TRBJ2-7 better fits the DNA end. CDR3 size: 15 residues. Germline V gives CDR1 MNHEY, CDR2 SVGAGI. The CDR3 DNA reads TGTGCCAGCAGCCTCTTTCAGGGGGCAGGCAACGAGCAGTACTTC. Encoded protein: CASSLFQGAGNEQYF.

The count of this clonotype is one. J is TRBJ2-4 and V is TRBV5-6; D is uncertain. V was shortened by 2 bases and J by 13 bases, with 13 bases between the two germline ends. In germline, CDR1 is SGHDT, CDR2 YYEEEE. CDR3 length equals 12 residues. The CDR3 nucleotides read TGTGCCAGCAGCTTTGCCGAGTCCCGGCAGTACTTC. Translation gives CASSFAESRQYF.

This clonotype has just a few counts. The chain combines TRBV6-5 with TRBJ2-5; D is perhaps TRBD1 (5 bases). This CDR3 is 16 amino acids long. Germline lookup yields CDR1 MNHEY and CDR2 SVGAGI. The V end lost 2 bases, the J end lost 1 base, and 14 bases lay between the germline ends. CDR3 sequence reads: CASSYNAGNPQETQYF. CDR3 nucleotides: TGTGCCAGCAGTTACAATGCAGGGAACCCCCAAGAGACCCAGTACTTC.

The CDR3 loop is CSAPQRTSGFTDTQYF. CDR3 bases: TGCAGTGCCCCCCAAAGGACTAGCGGCTTCACAGATACGCAGTATTTT. The rearrangement uses TRBV20-1 and TRBJ2-3, with 10 nucleotides matching TRBD2. The CDR3 spans 16 residues. Germline CDR1 reads DFQATT; CDR2 reads SNEGSKA (reference sequence). J was trimmed by 2 bases and V by 6 bases; bases with no gene match: 11.

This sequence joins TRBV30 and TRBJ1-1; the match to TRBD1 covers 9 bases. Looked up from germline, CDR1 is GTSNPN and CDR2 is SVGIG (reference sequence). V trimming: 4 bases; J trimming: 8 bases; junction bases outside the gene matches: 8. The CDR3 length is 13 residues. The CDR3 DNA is TGTGCCTGGATTCTACAGGGGGCACGGGAAGCTTTCTTT. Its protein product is CAWILQGAREAFF.

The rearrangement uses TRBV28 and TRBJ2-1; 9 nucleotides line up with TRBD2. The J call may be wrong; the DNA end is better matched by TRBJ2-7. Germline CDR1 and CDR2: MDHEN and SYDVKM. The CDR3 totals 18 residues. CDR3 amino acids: CASGISGGRFGPNNEQYF. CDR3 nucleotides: TGTGCCAGCGGAATTAGCGGGGGCCGATTTGGCCCCAACAATGAGCAGTACTTC.

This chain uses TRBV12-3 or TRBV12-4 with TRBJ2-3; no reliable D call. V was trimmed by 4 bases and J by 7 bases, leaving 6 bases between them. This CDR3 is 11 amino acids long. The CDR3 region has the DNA TGTGCCAGCAGTTCACCGTATACGCAGTATTTT. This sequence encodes CASSSPYTQYF.

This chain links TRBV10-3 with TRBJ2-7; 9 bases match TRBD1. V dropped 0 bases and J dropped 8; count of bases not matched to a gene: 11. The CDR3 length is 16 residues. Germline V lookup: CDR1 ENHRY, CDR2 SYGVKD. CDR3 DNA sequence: TGTGCCATCAGTGAGTCGGGGACAGGGAGGTCGCGAAAGCAGTACTTC. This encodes CAISESGTGRSRKQYF.

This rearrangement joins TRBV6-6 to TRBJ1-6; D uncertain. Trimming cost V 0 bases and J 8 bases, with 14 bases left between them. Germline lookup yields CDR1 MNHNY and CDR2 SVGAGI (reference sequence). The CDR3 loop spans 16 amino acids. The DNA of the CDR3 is TGTGCCAGCAGTTACTCTACTAGGGCCAAGTATTCACCCCTCCACTTT. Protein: CASSYSTRAKYSPLHF.

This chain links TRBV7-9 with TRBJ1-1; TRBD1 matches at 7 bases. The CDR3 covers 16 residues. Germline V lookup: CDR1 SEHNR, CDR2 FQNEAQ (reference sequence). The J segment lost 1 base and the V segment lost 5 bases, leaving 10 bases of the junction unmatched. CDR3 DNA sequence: TGTGCCAGCAGCCCGACTCCCGGGACAGCGAACACTGAAGCTTTCTTT. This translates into CASSPTPGTANTEAFF.

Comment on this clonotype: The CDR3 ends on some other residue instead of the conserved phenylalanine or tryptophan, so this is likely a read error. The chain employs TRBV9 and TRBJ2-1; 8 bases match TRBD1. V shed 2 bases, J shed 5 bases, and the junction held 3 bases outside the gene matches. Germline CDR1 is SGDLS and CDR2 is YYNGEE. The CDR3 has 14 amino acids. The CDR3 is CASSVGDRHNEQFL. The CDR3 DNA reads TGTGCCAGCAGCGTTGGGGACAGGCACAATGAGCAGTTCTTA.

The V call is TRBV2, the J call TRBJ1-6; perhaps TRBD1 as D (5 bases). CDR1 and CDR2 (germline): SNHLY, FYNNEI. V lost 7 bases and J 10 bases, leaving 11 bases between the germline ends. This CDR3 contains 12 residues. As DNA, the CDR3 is TGTGCCAGCAAGGGACGGCGCTCACCCCTCCACTTT. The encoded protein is CASKGRRSPLHF.

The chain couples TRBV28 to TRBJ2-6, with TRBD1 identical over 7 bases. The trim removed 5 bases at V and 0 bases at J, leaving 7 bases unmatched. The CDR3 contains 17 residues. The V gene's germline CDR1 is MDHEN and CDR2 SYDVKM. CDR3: CASSNPTGVSGANVLTF. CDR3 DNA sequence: TGTGCCAGCAGTAACCCCACAGGGGTCTCTGGGGCCAACGTCCTGACTTTC. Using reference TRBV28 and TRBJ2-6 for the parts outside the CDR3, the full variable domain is DVKVTQSSRYLVKRTGEKVFLECVQDMDHENMFWYRQDPGLGLRLIYFSYDVKMKEKGDIPEGYSVSREKKERFSLILESASTNQTSMYLCASSNPTGVSGANVLTFGAGSRLTVL.

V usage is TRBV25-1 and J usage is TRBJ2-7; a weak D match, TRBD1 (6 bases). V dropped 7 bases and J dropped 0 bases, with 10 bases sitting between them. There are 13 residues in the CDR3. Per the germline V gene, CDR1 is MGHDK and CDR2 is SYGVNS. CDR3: CASTKGGSYEQYF. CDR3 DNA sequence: TGTGCCAGCACCAAAGGGGGCTCCTACGAGCAGTACTTC.

CDR3 DNA: TGTGCCAGCAGTTCAGGACTAGCTGCCGCTTACGAGCAGTACTTC. Translation gives CASSSGLAAAYEQYF. The rearrangement joins TRBV9 to TRBJ2-7, with 8 nucleotides matching TRBD2. Germline CDR1 is SGDLS and CDR2 is YYNGEE. The CDR3 is 15 residues long. With 5 bases clipped from V and 4 bases from J, the junction kept 11 bases outside the gene matches.

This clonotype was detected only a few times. CDR3: CASSSTGAFIQYF. CDR3 nucleotide sequence: TGTGCCAGCAGCTCGACCGGGGCATTCATTCAGTACTTC. This chain links TRBV7-2 with TRBJ2-4; either TRBD1 or TRBD2 may supply D (5 bases each). Germline CDR1 is SGHTA and CDR2 is FQGNSA. The CDR3 has 13 amino acids. V was trimmed by 4 bases and J by 9 bases, leaving 13 bases between them.

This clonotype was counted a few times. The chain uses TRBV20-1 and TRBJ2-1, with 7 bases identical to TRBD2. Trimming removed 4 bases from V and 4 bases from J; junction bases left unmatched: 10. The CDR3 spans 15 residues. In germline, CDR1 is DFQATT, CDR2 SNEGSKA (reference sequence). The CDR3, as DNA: TGCAGTGCTAATCTTGGACTAGTTAGGTACAATGAGCAGTTCTTC. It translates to CSANLGLVRYNEQFF.

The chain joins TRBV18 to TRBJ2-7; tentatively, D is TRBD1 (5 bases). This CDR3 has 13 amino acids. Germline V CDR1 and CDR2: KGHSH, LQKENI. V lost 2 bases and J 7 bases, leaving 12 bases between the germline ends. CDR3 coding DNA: TGTGCCAGCTCACCATACAGGCTTACTGAGCAGTACTTC. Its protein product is CASSPYRLTEQYF.

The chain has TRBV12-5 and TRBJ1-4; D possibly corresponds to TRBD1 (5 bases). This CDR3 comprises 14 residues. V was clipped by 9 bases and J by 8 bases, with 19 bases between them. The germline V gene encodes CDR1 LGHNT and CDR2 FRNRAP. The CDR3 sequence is CASALGTSIEKLFF. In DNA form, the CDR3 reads TGTGCTAGCGCCTTGGGGACCTCTATAGAAAAACTGTTTTTT. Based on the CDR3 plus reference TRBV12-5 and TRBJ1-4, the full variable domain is DARVTQTPRHKVTEMGQEVTMRCQPILGHNTVFWYRQTMMQGLELLAYFRNRAPLDDSGMPKDRFSAEMPDATLATLKIQPSEPRDSAVYFCASALGTSIEKLFFGSGTQLSVL.

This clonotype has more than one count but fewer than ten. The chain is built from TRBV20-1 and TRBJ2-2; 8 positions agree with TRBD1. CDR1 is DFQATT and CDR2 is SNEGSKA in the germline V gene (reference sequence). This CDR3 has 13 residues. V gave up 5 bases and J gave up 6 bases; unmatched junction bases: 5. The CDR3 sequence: CSAWTGISGELFF. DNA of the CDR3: TGCAGTGCTTGGACAGGGATCTCCGGGGAGCTGTTTTTT.